This TCR beta chain derives from a study of T cell repertoires in cytomegalovirus infection (dated by TCRdb to the late 2010s). Study-level background: The HLA type of each donor mattered for the analysis, because public TCR beta signatures pointed to carriage of CMV infection along with the matching HLA type. The study at large found these results: In the ex vivo response, HLA-C-restricted CMV-specific TCR beta clonotypes were dominant, and in two of eight donors the single most frequent clonotype came from this HLA-C-restricted group. Carriers of CMV infection plus the relevant HLA type were discriminated by the cumulative frequency of public TCR beta family members in the study cohort and in an independent roughly 400-donor cohort.

Data came from an Illumina HiSeq 1500. The public reads were quality trimmed at Q25 with fastp and then assembled into clones with MiXCR by TCRdb, keeping productive beta chains. Each entry is one CDR3 protein sequence, shown with its most common DNA and genes. The table for this sample lists fewer than 350,000 distinct CDR3 sequences; 9.5% of them were counted only once. The ten largest clonotypes hold around 4.1% of the sample. As encoded in the germline V gene, CDR1 is SGHTA while CDR2 is FQGNSA. The CDR3 spans 15 residues, from the cysteine through the phenylalanine. Only the CDR3 region is kept as DNA, spanning 45 bases read in frame from base 1. Trimming costs V 5 bases and J 2 bases, and their ends lie 15 bases apart. This clonotype was seen ten or more times. Its antigen remains unidentified. Within one base of it there is no much larger clone, and no base qualities were kept.

This sequence originates from a human donor in good health (CMV status not recorded). Some clones in this sample may be carry-over from other donors' samples. Sequenced material: PBMCs. This chain joins TRBV7-2 to TRBJ2-5; D gene: possibly TRBD1, on 6 matching bases. The nucleotide sequence is TGTGCCAGCAGCCCCCGACAGGTGATTCAAGAGACCCAGTACTTC. Its translation reads: CASSPRQVIQETQYF.